The rows below give T cell receptor beta chains drawn from one sample of a study of identical twins. TCRdb itself ran the 5' RACE reads through MiXCR, one entry per CDR3 protein. This table has 690,000 or so distinct CDR3 sequences, around 6% appearing once. Sequencing was performed on naive T cells sorted from blood. Receptor source: a man aged 18 to 29 in good health. CDR3s include the opening cysteine and the closing phenylalanine or tryptophan. A D gene is named only where the DNA matches it firmly. Expanded clones are given a class, and other clones once, few, many or no size at all.

cdr3_nt: TGCAGTGCTACAGCTAGCGGGAGGCCATACAATGAGCAGTTCTTC
cdr3_aa: CSATASGRPYNEQFF
d_call: TRBD2
j_call: TRBJ2-1
clone_size: few
v_call: TRBV20-1

cdr3_nt: TGTGCCACCAGTGAGGGACCCGGGCGCACAGATACGCAGTATTTT
cdr3_aa: CATSEGPGRTDTQYF
d_call: .
j_call: TRBJ2-3
clone_size: many
v_call: TRBV24-1

cdr3_nt: TGTGCCAGCTCACCAGTACCGGAGAGCACAGATACGCAGTATTTT
cdr3_aa: CASSPVPESTDTQYF
d_call: .
j_call: TRBJ2-3
clone_size: .
v_call: TRBV18

cdr3_nt: TGTGCCAGCAGTGGTCTTGGGACAGGCTCCTACGAGCAGTACTTC
cdr3_aa: CASSGLGTGSYEQYF
d_call: TRBD1
j_call: TRBJ2-7
clone_size: few
v_call: TRBV12-3/TRBV12-4

cdr3_nt: TGTGCCAGCAGCCCGGGGACTAGCGGGAGTTTTCAGTTCTTC
cdr3_aa: CASSPGTSGSFQFF
d_call: TRBD2
j_call: TRBJ2-1
clone_size: .
v_call: TRBV6-2/TRBV6-3

cdr3_nt: TGCAGTGCCCGTACTAGCGGGCAGCAGTTCTTC
cdr3_aa: CSARTSGQQFF
d_call: TRBD2
j_call: TRBJ2-1
clone_size: few
v_call: TRBV20-1

cdr3_nt: TGTGCCAGCATTACAGAGATAAACACTGAAGCTTTCTTT
cdr3_aa: CASITEINTEAFF
d_call: .
j_call: TRBJ1-1
clone_size: few
v_call: TRBV2

cdr3_nt: TGTGCCAGCAGCTTATTGGGGGCTTACACCGGGGAGCTGTTTTTT
cdr3_aa: CASSLLGAYTGELFF
d_call: .
j_call: TRBJ2-2
clone_size: many
v_call: TRBV7-2

cdr3_nt: TGTGCCAGCAGTTTTTTTCTTAGGGCGGGAGCTGGGGATACGCAGTATTTT
cdr3_aa: CASSFFLRAGAGDTQYF
d_call: TRBD2
j_call: TRBJ2-3
clone_size: many
v_call: TRBV12-3/TRBV12-4

cdr3_nt: TGTGCCAGCAGTTTTTCCCTCTCACAGTACTTC
cdr3_aa: CASSFSLSQYF
d_call: .
j_call: TRBJ2-7
clone_size: many
v_call: TRBV12-3/TRBV12-4

cdr3_nt: TGTGCCAGCAGTTACGTGGGACAGAACACCGGGGAGCTGTTTTTT
cdr3_aa: CASSYVGQNTGELFF
d_call: .
j_call: TRBJ2-2
clone_size: few
v_call: TRBV28

cdr3_nt: TGCGCCAGCAGCTTGGCCGTTTTAGCGGGAGTTCCCAATGAGCAGTTCTTC
cdr3_aa: CASSLAVLAGVPNEQFF
d_call: TRBD2
j_call: TRBJ2-1
clone_size: few
v_call: TRBV5-1

cdr3_nt: TGTGCCATCAGTGATTGGCAGAACCAAGAGACCCAGTACTTC
cdr3_aa: CAISDWQNQETQYF
d_call: .
j_call: TRBJ2-5
clone_size: .
v_call: TRBV10-3

cdr3_nt: TGTGCCAGCAGCCAAGGCCGGGACAGACCCTACGAGCAGTACTTC
cdr3_aa: CASSQGRDRPYEQYF
d_call: TRBD1
j_call: TRBJ2-7
clone_size: many
v_call: TRBV7-8

cdr3_nt: TGTGCCAGCAGTACGCCCCACGGAGGCCCGGCGGGAGAGACCCAGTACTTC
cdr3_aa: CASSTPHGGPAGETQYF
d_call: .
j_call: TRBJ2-5
clone_size: .
v_call: TRBV28

cdr3_nt: TGCGCCAGCAGCTTAGGACTAGCGGGAGGTGTAGATGAGCAGTTCTTC
cdr3_aa: CASSLGLAGGVDEQFF
d_call: TRBD2
j_call: TRBJ2-1
clone_size: many
v_call: TRBV5-1

cdr3_nt: TGTGCCAGCAGCCTGCTCGACTTAACCGGGGAGCTGTTTTTT
cdr3_aa: CASSLLDLTGELFF
d_call: .
j_call: TRBJ2-2
clone_size: many
v_call: TRBV6-1

cdr3_nt: TGTGCCAGCAGCCCTCGGGACAGCATATACTACGAGCAGTACTTC
cdr3_aa: CASSPRDSIYYEQYF
d_call: TRBD1
j_call: TRBJ2-7
clone_size: .
v_call: TRBV9

cdr3_nt: TGTGCCAGCAGTTCACTAGCGGGAGTGTACGAGCAGTACTTC
cdr3_aa: CASSSLAGVYEQYF
d_call: TRBD2
j_call: TRBJ2-7
clone_size: few
v_call: TRBV27

cdr3_nt: TGTGCCTGGACCAGGGAGGCCGGGGAGCTGTTTTTT
cdr3_aa: CAWTREAGELFF
d_call: .
j_call: TRBJ2-2
clone_size: .
v_call: TRBV30

cdr3_nt: TGTGCCAGCAGCTTGCAGGGAATCCCCACAGATACGCAGTATTTT
cdr3_aa: CASSLQGIPTDTQYF
d_call: .
j_call: TRBJ2-3
clone_size: .
v_call: TRBV5-6

cdr3_nt: TGTGCCAGCAGCTCGAGGGGGACGGAAAATGAAAAACTGTTTTTT
cdr3_aa: CASSSRGTENEKLFF
d_call: .
j_call: TRBJ1-4
clone_size: many
v_call: TRBV9

cdr3_nt: TGTGCCAGCAGAGCAGACACTAACAATGAGCAGTTCTTC
cdr3_aa: CASRADTNNEQFF
d_call: .
j_call: TRBJ2-1
clone_size: many
v_call: TRBV2

cdr3_nt: TGCGCCAGCAGCCTGGAGGGGTCAGGAAACACCATATATTTT
cdr3_aa: CASSLEGSGNTIYF
d_call: .
j_call: TRBJ1-3
clone_size: many
v_call: TRBV5-1

cdr3_nt: TGCAGCGTTGAACTCGTCGTGGGACTAGGATCCCTCGAGCAGTACTTC
cdr3_aa: CSVELVVGLGSLEQYF
d_call: TRBD2
j_call: TRBJ2-7
clone_size: few
v_call: TRBV29-1

cdr3_nt: TGTGCCAGCGACCAAGGGGGTCGGAACACTGAAGCTTTCTTT
cdr3_aa: CASDQGGRNTEAFF
d_call: .
j_call: TRBJ1-1
clone_size: many
v_call: TRBV12-3/TRBV12-4

cdr3_nt: TGTGCCAGTAGTCCCCCGACAGGCTTCAAGCAGTTCTTC
cdr3_aa: CASSPPTGFKQFF
d_call: .
j_call: TRBJ2-1
clone_size: few
v_call: TRBV19

cdr3_nt: TGTGCCAGCAGTTACTCGAGGGACAGCTACAATGAGCAGTTCTTC
cdr3_aa: CASSYSRDSYNEQFF
d_call: TRBD1
j_call: TRBJ2-1
clone_size: many
v_call: TRBV6-5

cdr3_nt: TGTGCCAGCAGCTTCATCGCCATCAGCCACGAGCAGTACTTC
cdr3_aa: CASSFIAISHEQYF
d_call: .
j_call: TRBJ2-7
clone_size: few
v_call: TRBV5-5

cdr3_nt: TGTGCCAGCAGGTGGACAGGGGGAGTATACAATGAGCAGTTCTTC
cdr3_aa: CASRWTGGVYNEQFF
d_call: TRBD1
j_call: TRBJ2-1
clone_size: few
v_call: TRBV12-3/TRBV12-4

cdr3_nt: TGTGCCACCAGTGATTCAATTCCACTTCTAGCGGGCAAGGAGGAGACCCAGTACTTC
cdr3_aa: CATSDSIPLLAGKEETQYF
d_call: TRBD2
j_call: TRBJ2-5
clone_size: .
v_call: TRBV24-1

cdr3_nt: TGTGCCAGCAGTTCTATTGACAGGAGACAAGAGACCCAGTACTTC
cdr3_aa: CASSSIDRRQETQYF
d_call: .
j_call: TRBJ2-5
clone_size: few
v_call: TRBV27

cdr3_nt: TGTGCCAGCAGAGACCCGGGAGCCCGCCCCTACAATGAGCAGTTCTTC
cdr3_aa: CASRDPGARPYNEQFF
d_call: .
j_call: TRBJ2-1
clone_size: few
v_call: TRBV12-3/TRBV12-4

cdr3_nt: TGCGCCAGCAGCTCTGGACAGACTAGCACAGATACGCAGTATTTT
cdr3_aa: CASSSGQTSTDTQYF
d_call: .
j_call: TRBJ2-3
clone_size: many
v_call: TRBV5-1

cdr3_nt: TGTGCCAGCAGCTCCCGAATAGCTACGCAGTATTTT
cdr3_aa: CASSSRIATQYF
d_call: .
j_call: TRBJ2-3
clone_size: .
v_call: TRBV11-2

cdr3_nt: TGTGCCAGCAGCCGGGACGGAGGCTCACCCCTCCACTTT
cdr3_aa: CASSRDGGSPLHF
d_call: .
j_call: TRBJ1-6
clone_size: many
v_call: TRBV7-9

cdr3_nt: TGTGCCAGCAGGTCTGCGGGACTGGACAATTACGAGCAGTACTTC
cdr3_aa: CASRSAGLDNYEQYF
d_call: .
j_call: TRBJ2-7
clone_size: many
v_call: TRBV12-3/TRBV12-4